Below, 24 T cell receptor beta chains from the same sample are listed, as sequenced in a study of cytomegalovirus exposure and HLA in healthy donors. The PCR contained 60 Vbeta and 13 Jbeta primers. Assay used: immunoSEQ multiplex PCR; TCRdb lists only in-frame clones, some missing. The table has 120,000 or so clones, roughly 80% seen once. The specimen was PBMCs. These receptors all stem from a woman younger than 45 in good health and CMV-seronegative.

V gene TRBV30 combines with J gene TRBJ1-1; 11 bases fit TRBD1. The CDR3 runs 17 residues. In germline, CDR1 is GTSNPN, CDR2 SVGIG (reference sequence). The trim removed 1 base at V and 0 bases at J, leaving 7 bases unmatched. CDR3 coding DNA: TGTGCCTGGAGTGAATGGGACAGGGGGGCCATGAACACTGAAGCTTTCTTT. This encodes CAWSEWDRGAMNTEAFF.

This clone was picked up a small number of times. V gene TRBV5-4 combines with J gene TRBJ2-2, with TRBD2 matching over 9 bases. CDR1 is SGHNT and CDR2 is YYREEE in the germline V gene (reference sequence). Germline trimming cut 5 bases from V and 4 bases from J; bases unmatched to any gene: 12. The CDR3 covers 17 residues. The CDR3 DNA is TGTGCCAGCAGTCGTACGACTAGCGGAGGGCCCACCGGGGAGCTGTTTTTT. Amino acid sequence: CASSRTTSGGPTGELFF.

The gene calls are TRBV10-3 and TRBJ1-1, with TRBD1 as a possible D gene (6 bases). V was shortened by 3 bases and J by 4 bases, with 9 bases between the two germline ends. The CDR3 extends over 13 amino acids. Germline V gene lookup returns CDR1 ENHRY and CDR2 SYGVKD. CDR3 amino acids: CAISEGGTTEAFF. The CDR3 DNA follows: TGTGCCATCAGTGAAGGGGGTACCACTGAAGCTTTCTTT.

This clone was picked up one time. The V and J genes are TRBV29-1 and TRBJ2-7; TRBD1 agrees at 11 bases. After removal of 6 bases from V and 7 bases from J, the junction contained 17 bases not matched to a gene. CDR1 SQVTM and CDR2 ANQGSEA come from the germline V gene. The CDR3 spans 16 residues. This chain's CDR3 is CSVLKRTGGTSSEQYF. The DNA of the CDR3 is TGCAGCGTCCTCAAGCGGACAGGGGGCACTAGTTCTGAGCAGTACTTC.

The chain couples TRBV29-1 to TRBJ1-4; D not resolved. Germline CDR1 is SQVTM and CDR2 is ANQGSEA. Trimming took off 7 bases at V and 8 bases at J, with 14 bases between the two ends. The length of the CDR3 is 12 residues. The CDR3 DNA follows: TGCAGCGGACGACTAGGGAACGAAAAACTGTTTTTT. It codes for CSGRLGNEKLFF.

The chain uses TRBV7-9 and TRBJ1-2; no definite D call. Germline V gene lookup returns CDR1 SEHNR and CDR2 FQNEAQ (reference sequence). This CDR3 comprises 15 residues. V was clipped by 5 bases and J by 5 bases, with 18 bases between them. CDR3 in DNA: TGTGCCAGCAGCCCCGGGAGTGAGGGATGGTATGGCTACACCTTC. It yields the protein CASSPGSEGWYGYTF.

V gene TRBV29-1 combines with J gene TRBJ2-2, with D maybe TRBD2 (6 bases). The V and J ends lost 4 bases and 9 bases respectively, with 9 bases between them. The CDR3 is 11 residues long. Germline V gene lookup returns CDR1 SQVTM and CDR2 ANQGSEA. This chain's CDR3 is CSVGGDRELFF. The CDR3 DNA reads TGCAGCGTTGGGGGGGACCGGGAGCTGTTTTTT.

The chain is built from TRBV7-9 and TRBJ2-5; 7 nucleotides line up with TRBD1. The CDR3 covers 14 residues. The J segment lost 5 bases and the V segment lost 5 bases, leaving 8 bases of the junction unmatched. The germline V gene has CDR1 SEHNR and CDR2 FQNEAQ (reference sequence). The CDR3 region is CASSQKTGLETQYF. The CDR3, as DNA: TGTGCCAGCAGCCAAAAGACAGGGCTGGAGACCCAGTACTTC.

V usage is TRBV7-8 and J usage is TRBJ1-1, with D tentatively TRBD1 (5 bases). Trimming cost V 1 base and J 4 bases, with 10 bases left between them. Germline V CDR1 and CDR2: SGHVS, FQNEAQ. The CDR3 has 14 residues. CDR3 region: CASSLVVGGTEAFF. The CDR3 bases are TGTGCCAGCAGCTTAGTAGTGGGGGGCACTGAAGCTTTCTTT.

CDR3 sequence: CASSKKPTYPDRGPNTGELFF. The CDR3 coding sequence is TGCGCCAGCAGCAAAAAACCGACCTATCCCGACAGGGGGCCGAACACCGGGGAGCTGTTTTTT. The V gene is TRBV10-1, the J gene TRBJ2-2; TRBD1 matches 10 bases. The CDR3 is made up of 21 amino acids. Germline CDR1 is WNHNN and CDR2 is SYGVQD (reference sequence). V dropped 6 bases and J dropped 0; count of bases not matched to a gene: 19.

The chain carries TRBV6-5 and TRBJ2-1, with 8 bases that match TRBD2. The CDR3 length is 14 residues. With 6 bases clipped from V and 4 bases from J, the junction kept 5 bases outside the gene matches. The V gene's germline CDR1 is MNHEY and CDR2 SVGAGI. The CDR3 nucleotides are TGTGCCAGCAGAGCAAGCGGGGGATACAATGAGCAGTTCTTC. Encoded protein: CASRASGGYNEQFF.

This rearrangement joins TRBV15 to TRBJ1-1, with 8 bases identical to TRBD1. The CDR3 covers 14 residues. Unmatched junction bases numbered 6, after V lost 7 bases and J lost 2 bases. From germline, CDR1 is LNHNV and CDR2 YYDKDF (reference sequence). CDR3 DNA sequence: TGTGCCACCATTCTTGGACAGGGCAACACTGAAGCTTTCTTT. This encodes CATILGQGNTEAFF. Drawing the rest from reference TRBV15 and TRBJ1-1, the complete variable domain is DAMVIQNPRYQVTQFGKPVTLSCSQTLNHNVMYWYQQKSSQAPKLLFHYYDKDFNNEADTPDNFQSRRPNTSFCFLDIRSPGLGDTAMYLCATILGQGNTEAFFGQGTRLTVV.

V usage is TRBV30 and J usage is TRBJ1-5; D gene unclear. The CDR3 is 15 amino acids. CDR1 is GTSNPN and CDR2 is SVGIG in the germline V gene (reference sequence). The V and J ends lost 0 bases and 6 bases respectively, with 15 bases between them. CDR3 sequence reads: CAWSVSRQLGQPQHF. The CDR3 DNA reads as TGTGCCTGGAGTGTAAGTCGTCAGCTAGGTCAGCCCCAGCATTTT.

V gene TRBV18 combines with J gene TRBJ2-5; 9 nucleotides align to TRBD2. The DNA end is more similar to TRBJ2-7, so the J call may be wrong. The length of the CDR3 is 15 residues. From germline, CDR1 is KGHSH and CDR2 LQKENI. The CDR3 DNA sequence: TGTGCCAGCTCACAGGGTAGCGGGGGACCCTACGAGCAGTACTTC. It translates to CASSQGSGGPYEQYF.

This sequence joins TRBV29-1 and TRBJ2-1; D might be TRBD2 (6 bases). CDR3 size: 17 residues. Between the trimmed V and J ends, which lost 3 bases and 4 bases, there was a span of 22 bases. The germline V gene has CDR1 SQVTM and CDR2 ANQGSEA. CDR3 in amino acids: CSVELAGRFFEYNEQFF. The CDR3, as DNA: TGCAGCGTTGAGTTGGCGGGAAGGTTTTTTGAGTACAATGAGCAGTTCTTC.

The chain has TRBV27 and TRBJ2-7; 7 nucleotides agree with TRBD1. Germline V gene lookup returns CDR1 MNHEY and CDR2 SMNVEV (reference sequence). This CDR3 spans 13 amino acids. Trimming cost V 5 bases and J 10 bases; bases outside gene matches: 11. CDR3 in DNA: TGTGCCAGCAGTACAACCGACAGGGCCGCCCAGTACTTC. As protein: CASSTTDRAAQYF.

This rearrangement joins TRBV7-6 to TRBJ2-3, with D maybe TRBD1 (6 bases). V was cut by 3 bases and J by 4 bases, with 11 bases left in between. The CDR3 sequence is 14 residues long. The germline CDR1 and CDR2 sequences are SGHVS and FNYEAQ. In nucleotides, the CDR3 is TGTGCCAGCAGCTTTAAACAGGGAGCAGATACGCAGTATTTT. It is translated as CASSFKQGADTQYF.

This clone has only one observation. The rearrangement uses TRBV5-1 and TRBJ1-2; D is uncertain. Trimming shortened V by 0 bases and J by 4 bases, and 16 bases separated the two germline ends. CDR3 length: 16 residues. From germline, CDR1 is SGHRS and CDR2 YFSETQ. The CDR3 region has the DNA TGCGCCAGCAGCTTGGCGATACCTATTAAAACCTATGGCTACACCTTC. Its translation: CASSLAIPIKTYGYTF.

The CDR3 sequence: CASSLQGFNQPQHF. The CDR3 DNA reads as TGTGCCAGCAGCCTACAGGGATTCAATCAGCCCCAGCATTTT. This chain joins TRBV7-9 and TRBJ1-5, with a tentative D call TRBD1 (6 bases). Trimming left V 5 bases short and J 3 bases short, with 11 bases between. CDR1 is SEHNR and CDR2 is FQNEAQ in the germline V gene (reference sequence). CDR3 size: 14 residues.

The rearrangement joins TRBV4-3 to TRBJ2-7; the D gene is possibly TRBD2 (6 bases). V was trimmed by 1 base and J by 2 bases, leaving 9 bases between them. The CDR3 contains 14 residues. CDR1 is LGHNA, CDR2 YSLEER, per germline. CDR3 DNA sequence: TGCGCCAGCAGCCAAGGGCGGGGAGCCTACGAGCAGTACTTC. This sequence encodes CASSQGRGAYEQYF.

This clone was counted a single time. The chain couples TRBV10-3 to TRBJ2-3; D might be TRBD2 (5 bases). This CDR3 has 15 residues. Trimming shortened V by 2 bases and J by 2 bases, and 11 bases separated the two germline ends. Germline V gives CDR1 ENHRY, CDR2 SYGVKD. CDR3 coding DNA: TGTGCCATCAGTGAGACTTCTCGGGACACAGATACGCAGTATTTT. As protein: CAISETSRDTDTQYF.

The rearrangement joins TRBV19 to TRBJ1-1; a weak D match, TRBD1 (6 bases). The CDR3 is 16 residues long. The ends were cut back, 6 bases at V and 5 bases at J, with 22 bases in the middle. The germline V gene encodes CDR1 LNHDA and CDR2 SQIVND (reference sequence). CDR3 protein: CASRTPGQGRGTEAFF. The CDR3 nucleotides read TGTGCCAGTAGGACTCCGGGGCAGGGGAGAGGGACTGAAGCTTTCTTT.

The genes are TRBV4-3 and TRBJ1-2; 10 bases match TRBD1. This CDR3 is built from 16 residues. The germline gives CDR1 LGHNA, CDR2 YSLEER. The trim removed 5 bases at V and 1 base at J, leaving 7 bases unmatched. The chain's CDR3 is CASSGRDRGLNYGYTF. DNA for the CDR3: TGCGCCAGCAGCGGAAGGGACAGGGGCCTTAACTATGGCTACACCTTC.

The chain carries TRBV5-6 and TRBJ2-1; TRBD2 matches at 9 bases. CDR3 size: 15 residues. V was pared by 0 bases and J by 8 bases, with 6 bases of the junction left unmatched. CDR1 and CDR2 from the germline V gene are SGHDT and YYEEEE. CDR3 in DNA: TGTGCCAGCAGCTTGGTGGCTAGCGGGACCGATGAGCAGTTCTTC. Amino acid sequence: CASSLVASGTDEQFF.